The 30 T cell receptor beta chains listed next were all sequenced from one sample in a study of CD8+ T cells in alopecia areata. Investigators isolated RNA and reverse transcribed it into cDNA to act as the sequencing template. The repertoire was sequenced with immunoSEQ multiplex PCR; TCRdb's copy has only in-frame clones and lacks some. Among 150,000 or so clones listed, 50% to 65% were seen once. Sequencing used CD8+ T cells sorted from blood, obtained at week 0. The receptors stem from a human donor with alopecia areata.

This clone has just a few counts. This chain joins TRBV5-1 and TRBJ2-7; D may match TRBD1 or TRBD2 (6 bases each). Germline CDR1 reads SGHRS; CDR2 reads YFSETQ. The germline V and J ends were trimmed by 2 bases and 4 bases, with 13 bases remaining between them. This CDR3 region has 14 residues. This chain's CDR3 is CASSLRGDGYEQYF. CDR3 bases: TGCGCCAGCAGCTTAAGGGGGGATGGATACGAGCAGTACTTC.

This clone was seen a single time. This chain uses TRBV15 with TRBJ1-5; no clear D gene. CDR1 and CDR2 (germline): LNHNV, YYDKDF (reference sequence). The CDR3 runs 15 residues. The V end was cut by 0 bases, the J end by 1 base, with 7 bases between. CDR3 protein: CATSRDSNSNQPQHF. The CDR3 DNA is TGTGCCACCAGCAGAGATTCGAACAGCAATCAGCCCCAGCATTTT.

V gene TRBV30 combines with J gene TRBJ1-1; TRBD1 might be the D (5 bases). This CDR3 has 13 residues. Germline-derived CDR1 and CDR2 are GTSNPN and SVGIG (reference sequence). Trimming stripped 3 bases from V and 5 bases from J, with 13 bases between. The CDR3 sequence is CAWRWGYRTEAFF. The CDR3 coding sequence is TGTGCCTGGAGATGGGGGTATAGGACTGAAGCTTTCTTT.

Of note for this clone: At one end the junction does not follow the germline gene, possibly because of a read error. The rearrangement uses TRBV20-1 and TRBJ1-1, with D uncertain. This CDR3 is 11 amino acids long. CDR1 DFQATT and CDR2 SNEGSKA come from the germline V gene (reference sequence). This CDR3 reads CSARDKTLLHF. CDR3 in DNA: TGCAGTGCTAGAGATAAGACCTTGCTGCATTTT.

The chain links TRBV20-1 to TRBJ2-1; no reliable D call. The CDR3 sequence is 11 residues long. The germline V gene has CDR1 DFQATT and CDR2 SNEGSKA (reference sequence). Trimming removed 0 bases from V and 4 bases from J, with 1 base in between. The CDR3 spells CSAREYNEQFF. CDR3 DNA: TGCAGTGCTAGAGAGTACAATGAGCAGTTCTTC.

This chain joins TRBV29-1 and TRBJ1-2, with a weak D call TRBD1 (6 bases). V lost 0 bases and J lost 4, with 21 bases in between. The CDR3 length is 17 residues. Germline assignment: CDR1 SQVTM and CDR2 ANQGSEA. CDR3 sequence reads: CSVEDSARGPSGYGYTF. The CDR3 DNA sequence: TGCAGCGTTGAAGATAGCGCCAGGGGACCCTCCGGCTATGGCTACACCTTC.

Remarks on this clone: Other DNA sequences in the sample encode the same CDR3. The V and J genes are TRBV7-6 and TRBJ2-7, with 8 positions matching TRBD1. The CDR3 is 14 amino acids. After removal of 5 bases from V and 3 bases from J, the junction contained 6 bases not matched to a gene. Germline-derived CDR1 and CDR2 are SGHVS and FNYEAQ. The CDR3, as DNA: TGTGCCAGCAGCCCTGGACAGGGAAACTACGAGCAGTACTTC. It codes for CASSPGQGNYEQYF.

The V call is TRBV30, the J call TRBJ2-7; 8 bases are a match to TRBD2. The V segment lost 1 base and the J segment 5 bases; nucleotides outside the gene matches: 19. This CDR3 is 18 amino acids long. The germline V gene encodes CDR1 GTSNPN and CDR2 SVGIG (reference sequence). The CDR3 region has the DNA TGTGCCTGGAGTGGGGAGGATAATGTAGCGGGGACATCGAACGAGCAGTACTTC. Protein sequence: CAWSGEDNVAGTSNEQYF.

This clone was recorded only once. CDR3 in amino acids: CAWSDDSQEQFF. In DNA form, the CDR3 reads TGTGCCTGGAGTGATGACAGCCAGGAGCAGTTCTTC. The chain joins TRBV30 to TRBJ2-1; perhaps TRBD1 as D (5 bases). Germline CDR1 and CDR2: GTSNPN and SVGIG (reference sequence). The CDR3 consists of 12 residues. V lost 1 base, J lost 10 bases, and 11 bases lay in between.

The chain is built from TRBV9 and TRBJ1-2; D is undetermined. CDR3 length equals 12 residues. From germline, CDR1 is SGDLS and CDR2 YYNGEE. V lost 4 bases and J lost 4, with 8 bases in between. CDR3 in amino acids: CASSPPSYGYTF. CDR3 nucleotide sequence: TGTGCCAGCAGCCCCCCGAGCTATGGCTACACCTTC. Full variable domain (outside the CDR3, taken from reference TRBV9 and TRBJ1-2): DSGVTQTPKHLITATGQRVTLRCSPRSGDLSVYWYQQSLDQGLQFLIQYYNGEERAKGNILERFSAQQFPDLHSELNLSSLELGDSALYFCASSPPSYGYTFGSGTRLTVV.

V is TRBV10-3 and J is TRBJ2-3; 7 nucleotides align to TRBD2. V dropped 0 bases and J dropped 8; count of bases not matched to a gene: 5. The germline V gene has CDR1 ENHRY and CDR2 SYGVKD. The CDR3 has 14 amino acids. The CDR3 coding sequence is TGTGCCATCAGTGAGTCAGGGGAGGGGACTACGCAGTATTTT. It codes for CAISESGEGTTQYF.

The chain has TRBV29-1 and TRBJ1-2; 8 nucleotides match TRBD1. Germline CDR1 SQVTM, CDR2 ANQGSEA. With 4 bases clipped from V and 4 bases from J, the junction kept 5 bases outside the gene matches. This CDR3 is built from 13 residues. The CDR3 sequence: CSVVRDRSYGYTF. The CDR3 DNA follows: TGCAGCGTTGTAAGGGACAGGTCCTATGGCTACACCTTC.

This clone was found once. Sequence at one end of the junction differs from germline and may be a read error. The CDR3 protein is CSARVKGGF. Here the CDR3 DNA reads TGCAGTGCTAGAGTTAAGGGAGGCTTC. This chain joins TRBV20-1 and TRBJ1-2, with no clear D. The CDR3 spans 9 residues. Germline V gene data show CDR1 as DFQATT and CDR2 as SNEGSKA (reference sequence).

The rearrangement uses TRBV7-6 and TRBJ2-7; no definite D call. V lost 5 bases and J 0 bases, leaving 11 bases between the germline ends. The CDR3 runs 14 residues. Per germline, CDR1 SGHVS and CDR2 FNYEAQ. The CDR3 loop reads CASSDQVSSYEQYF. The CDR3 DNA reads as TGTGCCAGCAGCGACCAAGTAAGCTCCTACGAGCAGTACTTC.

This clone was recorded a few times. The chain has TRBV14 and TRBJ2-2; 9 bases fit TRBD2. The CDR3 spans 16 residues. The germline CDR1 and CDR2 sequences are SGHDN and FVKESK. V shed 3 bases, J shed 0 bases, and the junction held 2 bases outside the gene matches. The DNA of the CDR3 is TGTGCCAGCAGCCAGGGACTAGCCACGAACACCGGGGAGCTGTTTTTT. As protein: CASSQGLATNTGELFF.

This clone was observed a few times. The chain combines TRBV7-9 with TRBJ2-3; possibly TRBD1 for D (5 bases). This CDR3 has 16 amino acids. Trimming left V 4 bases short and J 5 bases short, with 19 bases between. The V gene's germline CDR1 is SEHNR and CDR2 FQNEAQ (reference sequence). The DNA of the CDR3 is TGTGCCAGCAGCTCCCCGGACGCCAGGGTGGGAGATACGCAGTATTTT. It translates to CASSSPDARVGDTQYF. Full variable domain (outside the CDR3, taken from reference TRBV7-9 and TRBJ2-3): DTGVSQNPRHKITKRGQNVTFRCDPISEHNRLYWYRQTLGQGPEFLTYFQNEAQLEKSRLLSDRFSAERPKGSFSTLEIQRTEQGDSAMYLCASSSPDARVGDTQYFGPGTRLTVL.

The chain couples TRBV6-5 to TRBJ2-2; D is unresolved. This CDR3 is built from 15 residues. Between the trimmed V and J ends, which lost 0 bases and 5 bases, there was a span of 10 bases. The germline CDR1 and CDR2 sequences are MNHEY and SVGAGI. CDR3 sequence: CASSYSNGVTGELFF. The CDR3 DNA sequence: TGTGCCAGCAGTTACTCGAATGGGGTAACCGGGGAGCTGTTTTTT.

The rearrangement joins TRBV9 to TRBJ1-2; D call uncertain. V shed 3 bases and J shed 0 bases, with 12 bases lying between them. Germline V gene data show CDR1 as SGDLS and CDR2 as YYNGEE. This CDR3 region has 15 residues. CDR3 region: CASSAIDKPNYGYTF. The CDR3, as DNA: TGTGCCAGCAGCGCCATTGATAAACCTAACTATGGCTACACCTTC.

This clone was picked up a small number of times. The CDR3: CASRWGAGGYTF. CDR3 sequence (DNA): TGTGCCAGCAGATGGGGGGCCGGTGGCTACACCTTC. The chain employs TRBV27 and TRBJ1-2; a possible D gene is TRBD1 (6 bases). V lost 6 bases and J lost 7, with 12 bases in between. CDR3 length: 12 residues. Germline CDR1 is MNHEY and CDR2 is SMNVEV (reference sequence).

The CDR3 reads CASSSDRGLHF. CDR3 nucleotides: TGTGCCAGCAGTTCTGACAGGGGTCTCCACTTT. The chain couples TRBV2 to TRBJ1-6; 8 nucleotides agree with TRBD1. Germline CDR1 reads SNHLY; CDR2 reads FYNNEI. CDR3 length: 11 residues. After removal of 5 bases from V and 16 bases from J, the junction contained 4 bases not matched to a gene.

J is TRBJ2-1 and V is TRBV27, with 9 positions matching TRBD2. Trimming removed 6 bases from V and 6 bases from J; junction bases left unmatched: 12. CDR1 and CDR2 from the germline V gene are MNHEY and SMNVEV (reference sequence). The length of the CDR3 is 16 residues. CDR3 DNA sequence: TGTGCCAGCAGCCATAGCATACTAGCGGGCCTCAATGAGCAGTTCTTC. It specifies CASSHSILAGLNEQFF.

This clone was recorded a few times. The chain employs TRBV30 and TRBJ2-3; 8 nucleotides line up with TRBD2. The trim removed 1 base at V and 1 base at J, leaving 1 base unmatched. The CDR3 length is 14 residues. Germline values: CDR1 GTSNPN, CDR2 SVGIG (reference sequence). CDR3 protein: CAWSGSGGTDTQYF. The DNA for the CDR3 is TGTGCCTGGAGTGGTAGCGGGGGCACAGATACGCAGTATTTT.

The J gene is TRBJ2-1, the V gene TRBV6-5; 8 bases match TRBD2. The CDR3 length is 16 residues. From germline, CDR1 is MNHEY and CDR2 SVGAGI. Trimming at V came to 2 bases and at J to 3 bases, leaving 6 bases not matched to a gene. CDR3 loop: CASSYLRGGHYNEQFF. DNA for the CDR3: TGTGCCAGCAGTTACCTTCGCGGGGGGCACTACAATGAGCAGTTCTTC.

The chain recombines TRBV7-9 with TRBJ2-3; a possible D gene is TRBD2 (6 bases). Germline V gives CDR1 SEHNR, CDR2 FQNEAQ (reference sequence). The CDR3 runs to 15 residues. Trimming took off 6 bases at V and 0 bases at J, with 13 bases between the two ends. This CDR3 is CASSLPGVSTDTQYF. CDR3 DNA sequence: TGTGCCAGCAGTCTTCCGGGGGTTAGCACAGATACGCAGTATTTT. The whole variable domain, filled in from reference TRBV7-9 and TRBJ2-3, reads DTGVSQNPRHKITKRGQNVTFRCDPISEHNRLYWYRQTLGQGPEFLTYFQNEAQLEKSRLLSDRFSAERPKGSFSTLEIQRTEQGDSAMYLCASSLPGVSTDTQYFGPGTRLTVL.

The V gene is TRBV4-3, the J gene TRBJ1-1, with a tentative D call TRBD1 (6 bases). There are 13 residues in the CDR3. Germline-derived CDR1 and CDR2 are LGHNA and YSLEER. The V and J ends lost 8 bases and 1 base respectively, with 11 bases between them. CDR3 coding DNA: TGCGCCAGCGGCAACAGGGAGAACACTGAAGCTTTCTTT. Translation: CASGNRENTEAFF.

V is TRBV13 and J is TRBJ2-2, with no clear D. The ends were cut back, 6 bases at V and 0 bases at J, with 11 bases in the middle. The CDR3 covers 15 residues. Per germline, CDR1 PRHDT and CDR2 FYEKMQ (reference sequence). CDR3 sequence reads: CASRRPDANTGELFF. The CDR3 DNA reads as TGTGCCAGCAGGCGTCCGGATGCGAACACCGGGGAGCTGTTTTTT. Variable domain in full (rest from reference TRBV13 and TRBJ2-2): AAGVIQSPRHLIKEKRETATLKCYPIPRHDTVYWYQQGPGQDPQFLISFYEKMQSDKGSIPDRFSAQQFSDYHSELNMSSLELGDSALYFCASRRPDANTGELFFGEGSRLTVL.

This rearrangement joins TRBV7-9 to TRBJ2-7; 9 bases align to TRBD2. V shed 5 bases and J 6 bases; nucleotides not matched to a gene: 11. The germline V gene has CDR1 SEHNR and CDR2 FQNEAQ (reference sequence). The CDR3 spans 15 residues. CDR3 region: CASSTSGGGALEQYF. The CDR3 DNA sequence: TGTGCCAGCAGCACGTCGGGCGGGGGGGCCCTCGAGCAGTACTTC.

This clone was detected once. The CDR3 sequence is CSARVNEQFF. CDR3 nucleotide sequence: TGCAGTGCTCGGGTCAATGAGCAGTTCTTC. V usage is TRBV20-1 and J usage is TRBJ2-1; D is uncertain. This CDR3 region has 10 residues. CDR1 and CDR2 (germline): DFQATT, SNEGSKA (reference sequence). With 5 bases removed from V and 6 bases from J, the gap between germline ends came to 5 bases.

V and J are TRBV30 and TRBJ2-7, with 11 positions matching TRBD1. J gave up 4 bases and V 2 bases, and 4 bases lay outside the gene matches. Germline V lookup: CDR1 GTSNPN, CDR2 SVGIG (reference sequence). The length of the CDR3 is 14 residues. The chain's CDR3 is CAWSFGQGAYEQYF. The CDR3 DNA reads TGTGCCTGGAGTTTCGGACAGGGGGCTTACGAGCAGTACTTC.

This clone was seen a single time. This chain uses TRBV13 with TRBJ1-6; 7 bases align to TRBD1. V was clipped by 7 bases and J by 7 bases; unmatched bases: 4. Per germline, CDR1 PRHDT and CDR2 FYEKMQ (reference sequence). The CDR3 length is 13 residues. The CDR3 DNA is TGTGCCAGCACCACAGGGGCGAATTCACCCCTCCACTTT. Residues: CASTTGANSPLHF.